This TCR beta chain was sequenced for a study of Graves' ophthalmopathy and Graves' hyperthyroidism. Study as a whole: Hyperthyroidism showing no ophthalmopathy within 18 months of follow-up was stable.

Study-level findings and limits: The authors also found most expanded thyroid clonotypes above 0.001 frequency in blood. A model of 13 signatures distinguished ophthalmopathy from stable hyperthyroidism at approximately 88% sensitivity and approximately 77% specificity.

CDR3 length: 14 amino acids. Germline loops: CDR1 SGDLS, CDR2 YYNGEE. J was trimmed by 8 bases and V by 5 bases; bases with no gene match: 7. Other autoimmune diseases, uncontrolled infections, pregnancy and lactation each led to patient exclusion. On this clonotype: Antigen specificity is unknown.

The authors amplified TCR beta CDR3 regions, and they did so from RNA transcripts for repertoire sequencing. Second-round multiplex PCR came after a first-round RT-PCR that employed HTBI primers. TCRdb re-called the multiplex PCR reads through MiXCR, storing one row per CDR3 protein. The table has 580,000 or so distinct CDR3 sequences, 35% to 40% seen once. J is TRBJ1-6 and V is TRBV9; TRBD1 aligns across 7 bases. The TCR comes from an adult man with Graves' hyperthyroidism. Sequenced sample: peripheral blood or thyroid tissue (not recorded which). CDR3 DNA: TGTGCCAGCAGTAAGGGACAGAGGGATTCACCCCTCCACTTT. Translating gives CASSKGQRDSPLHF.